This T cell receptor (beta chain) comes out of a study of blood T cell repertoires in COVID-19. Across the study: Sites in the United States, Italy and Spain provided acute and convalescent COVID-19 samples. PBMCs, B-cell-depleted T cells, or T cells were the source of the cDNA or gDNA that made up the material.

Original analysis: How many nucleated cells were present was estimated from reference gene primer amplification. Clones were sequenced by immunoSEQ multiplex PCR, and TCRdb holds only the in-frame ones, with some missing. D and trimming come from the DNA, and the V and J calls and clone size come from that table. The data contain roughly 53,000 clones, about three quarters of them singletons. Sequencing was performed on peripheral blood. The clonotype originates from a man between 65 and 85 years old with active or convalescent COVID-19.

The CDR3 sequence is CASSVAGSTDTQYF. CDR3 DNA: TGTGCCAGCAGTGTCGCAGGAAGCACAGATACGCAGTATTTT. V and J are TRBV6-4 and TRBJ2-3, with no clear D. Germline CDR1 and CDR2: MRHNA and SNTAGT. V dropped 4 bases and J dropped 0 bases, with 8 bases sitting between them. The CDR3 contains 14 residues.